One sample yielded the 26 T cell receptor beta chains listed below, sequenced in a study of blood T cells in healthy people across ages. Primers used in a second PCR of roughly 6 to 12 cycles were a sample-barcoded 5' primer and a J-beta primer mix. Each CDR3 protein gets one entry after TCRdb re-called the 5' RACE reads with MiXCR. The sample shows over 750,000 distinct CDR3 sequences, around 25% of them seen only once. The same data also went into a second study, on T cells of mothers and their children.

Sequencing was carried out using blood. These receptors came from a boy aged 5-17 years in good health.

This clonotype appeared a few times. This chain uses TRBV3-1 with TRBJ2-7, with no clear D. This CDR3 is 14 amino acids long. Trimming cost V 1 base and J 1 base, with 8 bases left between them. CDR1 is LGHDT and CDR2 is YNNKEL in the germline V gene (reference sequence). This chain's CDR3 is CASSQGTTSYEQYF. DNA for the CDR3: TGTGCCAGCAGCCAAGGAACAACATCCTACGAGCAGTACTTC.

This clonotype was observed a handful of times. The chain uses TRBV28 and TRBJ2-3; 7 bases are a match to TRBD2. CDR1 and CDR2 from the germline V gene are MDHEN and SYDVKM. The CDR3 totals 16 residues. The J segment lost 5 bases and the V segment lost 2 bases, leaving 10 bases of the junction unmatched. The CDR3 loop is CASSLTEGGPGDTQYF. CDR3 sequence (DNA): TGTGCCAGCAGTTTAACCGAGGGAGGGCCGGGAGATACGCAGTATTTT.

This clonotype has a handful of counts. The junction departs from germline at one end; a sequencing error may be responsible. The chain couples TRBV12-3 or TRBV12-4 to TRBJ2-5; 16 positions match TRBD2. This CDR3 region has 17 residues. CDR3: CASSGTSGRGSYNEQLF. CDR3 sequence (DNA): TGTGCCAGCAGTGGGACTAGCGGGAGGGGGTCCTACAATGAGCAGCTCTTC.

This clonotype occurred once. CDR3 sequence: CASSQEDRINEKLFF. Here the CDR3 DNA reads TGCGCCAGCAGCCAAGAGGACAGGATTAATGAAAAACTGTTTTTT. The chain links TRBV4-1 to TRBJ1-4; 7 bases are shared with TRBD1. The CDR3 totals 15 residues. V lost 0 bases and J lost 4; bases outside the gene matches: 2. The germline V gene has CDR1 MGHRA and CDR2 YSYEKL.

In its sample, this clonotype was seen a few times. The V gene is TRBV19, the J gene TRBJ1-1, with D tentatively TRBD1 (5 bases). This CDR3 region has 12 residues. Trimming removed 5 bases at V and 6 bases at J, with 10 bases between. Germline V lookup: CDR1 LNHDA, CDR2 SQIVND (reference sequence). CDR3 bases: TGTGCCAGTAGTGCCGCGGGGGCTGAAGCTTTCTTT. Encoded protein: CASSAAGAEAFF.

The chain links TRBV7-2 to TRBJ2-7; D remains unclear. Trimming took 5 bases from V and 2 from J, leaving 16 bases between them. Germline V CDR1 and CDR2: SGHTA, FQGNSA. This CDR3 is built from 15 residues. The CDR3 DNA sequence: TGTGCCAGCAGCGTAAGGGATTTTGGGCCCTACGAGCAGTACTTC. Translation gives CASSVRDFGPYEQYF.

The J gene is TRBJ1-2, the V gene TRBV20-1, with D tentatively TRBD1 (5 bases). CDR1 DFQATT and CDR2 SNEGSKA come from the germline V gene (reference sequence). V lost 3 bases to trimming and J lost 0 bases, with 14 bases between them. This CDR3 is built from 15 residues. The CDR3 DNA reads as TGCAGTGCTAGCCGGGGCAGGACGTCTAACTATGGCTACACCTTC. It specifies CSASRGRTSNYGYTF.

The V and J genes are TRBV12-3 or TRBV12-4 and TRBJ2-7, with 10 bases aligning to TRBD1. CDR3 size: 12 residues. The V gene end was trimmed by 7 bases and the J gene end by 6 bases; junction bases not matched to a gene: 3. CDR3 sequence (DNA): TGTGCCAGCACCGGGACAGGGGTCGAGCAGTACTTC. It encodes CASTGTGVEQYF.

This clonotype occurred a few times. This sequence joins TRBV20-1 and TRBJ1-1; 7 bases fit TRBD1. There are 14 residues in the CDR3. Germline V gene lookup returns CDR1 DFQATT and CDR2 SNEGSKA (reference sequence). V shed 5 bases and J 6 bases; nucleotides not matched to a gene: 12. CDR3 region: CSAPAEIGTAEAFF. CDR3 coding DNA: TGCAGTGCTCCCGCCGAGATTGGGACAGCTGAAGCTTTCTTT.

The chain carries TRBV4-1 and TRBJ2-3; D uncertain. The CDR3 is 15 amino acids. The germline V gene encodes CDR1 MGHRA and CDR2 YSYEKL. The V and J ends lost 0 bases and 3 bases respectively, with 10 bases between them. As DNA, the CDR3 is TGCGCCAGCAGCCAAGATCAGGTGATAACAGATACGCAGTATTTT. It encodes CASSQDQVITDTQYF.

This clonotype was picked up a small number of times. The CDR3 loop reads CASSFHSYEQYF. DNA of the CDR3: TGTGCCAGCAGTTTTCATTCCTACGAGCAGTACTTC. The rearrangement links TRBV12-3 or TRBV12-4 to TRBJ2-7; D is unclear. V was clipped by 3 bases and J by 1 base, with 4 bases between them. This CDR3 region has 12 residues.

This clonotype was picked up a small number of times. The chain is built from TRBV7-3 and TRBJ2-2, with 7 positions matching TRBD2. Losses at the gene ends were 1 base for V and 4 bases for J; bases not matched to a gene: 3. The CDR3 covers 15 residues. Germline loops: CDR1 SGHTA, CDR2 FQGTGA. The CDR3 coding sequence is TGTGCCAGCAGCTTAATGGGGGAGGGCACCGGGGAGCTGTTTTTT. Protein product: CASSLMGEGTGELFF.

The chain links TRBV6-5 to TRBJ2-2, with D possibly being TRBD2 (5 bases). This CDR3 is built from 13 residues. CDR1 MNHEY and CDR2 SVGAGI come from the germline V gene. Trimming shortened V by 1 base and J by 7 bases, and 7 bases separated the two germline ends. This chain's CDR3 is CASSYLRGGELFF. The CDR3 DNA reads as TGTGCCAGCAGTTACTTACGGGGCGGGGAGCTGTTTTTT.

This clonotype was observed a handful of times. This chain links TRBV28 with TRBJ2-4; no clear D gene. CDR1 is MDHEN, CDR2 SYDVKM, per germline. The CDR3 sequence is 15 residues long. The V and J ends lost 7 bases and 0 bases respectively, with 13 bases between them. CDR3 residues: CASNSEMVAKNIQYF. The CDR3 bases are TGTGCCAGCAACAGCGAAATGGTAGCCAAAAACATTCAGTACTTC.

The J gene is TRBJ2-5, the V gene TRBV28, with 12 bases fitting TRBD2. Trimming at V came to 3 bases and at J to 2 bases, leaving 10 bases not matched to a gene. The CDR3 consists of 18 residues. Looked up from germline, CDR1 is MDHEN and CDR2 is SYDVKM. CDR3 in amino acids: CASSLDGLAGTSQETQYF. Written as DNA, the CDR3 is TGTGCCAGCAGTTTGGACGGACTAGCGGGAACCTCACAAGAGACCCAGTACTTC.

Of note for this clonotype: A read error may account for a junction end that differs from germline. This chain uses TRBV5-1 with TRBJ1-2; D not resolved. This CDR3 is built from 14 residues. The germline gives CDR1 SGHRS, CDR2 YFSETQ. CDR3 sequence (DNA): TGCGCCAGCAGCGACGGAAAAGCTAACTATGGCTGCACCTTC. Its translation is CASSDGKANYGCTF.

The CDR3 is CSSRGQGYGYTF. The CDR3 region has the DNA TGCAGCTCCAGGGGCCAAGGCTATGGCTACACCTTC. The V call is TRBV29-1, the J call TRBJ1-2, with D perhaps TRBD1 (6 bases). The V end was cut by 8 bases, the J end by 4 bases, with 14 bases between. The CDR3 extends over 12 amino acids. The germline CDR1 and CDR2 sequences are SQVTM and ANQGSEA.

This clonotype was seen a handful of times. The CDR3 sequence is CSVFGRGDEQFF. The CDR3 region has the DNA TGCAGCGTTTTCGGCAGGGGGGATGAGCAGTTCTTC. This chain links TRBV29-1 with TRBJ2-1; a weak D match, TRBD1 (7 bases). The CDR3 consists of 12 residues. Looked up from germline, CDR1 is SQVTM and CDR2 is ANQGSEA. V was shortened by 5 bases and J by 8 bases, with 13 bases between the two germline ends.

This clonotype has only a few counts. The chain links TRBV6-2 or TRBV6-3 to TRBJ2-5; D unresolved. The J call may not be correct, given that the DNA end is closer to TRBJ2-7. The CDR3 consists of 15 residues. CDR1 MNHEY and CDR2 SVGEGT come from the germline V gene. CDR3 amino acids: CASSYATEKNYEQYF. Written as DNA, the CDR3 is TGTGCCAGCAGTTACGCGACGGAGAAAAACTACGAGCAGTACTTC.

This clonotype was counted between two and nine times. The chain joins TRBV6-1 to TRBJ2-7; D gene unclear. Deletions cut 10 bases from V and 0 bases from J, with 10 bases between. The CDR3 consists of 12 residues. CDR1 and CDR2 (germline): MNHNS, SASEGT. Here the CDR3 reads CATPDASYEQYF. CDR3 nucleotide sequence: TGTGCCACCCCGGACGCCTCCTACGAGCAGTACTTC.

The rearrangement joins TRBV5-1 to TRBJ2-7; 10 bases are a match to TRBD1. V trimming: 2 bases; J trimming: 5 bases; junction bases outside the gene matches: 7. The CDR3 is 15 residues long. The germline gives CDR1 SGHRS, CDR2 YFSETQ. In DNA, the CDR3 is TGCGCCAGCAGCTTCGGACAGGGGGAGAGGAACGAGCAGTACTTC. It specifies CASSFGQGERNEQYF.

This clonotype was seen a handful of times. Sequence at one end of the junction differs from germline and may be a read error. The chain links TRBV4-1 to TRBJ1-3; D ambiguous. Germline V gives CDR1 MGHRA, CDR2 YSYEKL. This CDR3 is 12 amino acids long. The CDR3 region has the DNA TGCGCCAGCAACCAAGCTGGAAACACCATATATTTT. Its protein is CASNQAGNTIYF.

The chain is built from TRBV4-3 and TRBJ2-6, with 7 bases aligning to TRBD2. This CDR3 comprises 16 residues. Losses at the gene ends were 3 bases for V and 2 bases for J; bases not matched to a gene: 4. CDR1 and CDR2 (germline): LGHNA, YSLEER. In nucleotides, the CDR3 is TGCGCCAGCAGCCAGAGGGAGGGAACTGGGGCCAACGTCCTGACTTTC. It encodes CASSQREGTGANVLTF.

The table lists this clonotype with a count of one. The chain couples TRBV29-1 to TRBJ2-5, with D perhaps matching TRBD2 (6 bases). CDR3 length: 14 amino acids. Trimming took 2 bases from V and 2 from J, leaving 12 bases between them. The germline CDR1 and CDR2 sequences are SQVTM and ANQGSEA. The CDR3 DNA is TGCAGCGTTGAACTCCCGGGGGTACAAGAGACCCAGTACTTC. As protein: CSVELPGVQETQYF.

Comments on this clonotype: Given a far larger clone just one base away, this is likely a sequencing read error. The chain carries TRBV10-3 and TRBJ2-3; D is uncertain. Trimming took off 6 bases at V and 0 bases at J, with 4 bases between the two ends. The CDR3 consists of 12 residues. The germline CDR1 and CDR2 sequences are ENHRY and SYGVKD. In DNA form, the CDR3 reads TGTGCCATCAGCCTTAGCACAGATACGCAGTATTTT. Protein product: CAISLSTDTQYF.

The gene calls are TRBV7-9 and TRBJ2-1, with 7 positions matching TRBD2. Per the germline V gene, CDR1 is SEHNR and CDR2 is FQNEAQ (reference sequence). CDR3 length: 16 residues. Trimming at V came to 5 bases and at J to 2 bases, leaving 9 bases not matched to a gene. This CDR3 reads CASSPMTTSTYNEQFF. As DNA, the CDR3 is TGTGCCAGCAGCCCGATGACGACTAGCACCTACAATGAGCAGTTCTTC.